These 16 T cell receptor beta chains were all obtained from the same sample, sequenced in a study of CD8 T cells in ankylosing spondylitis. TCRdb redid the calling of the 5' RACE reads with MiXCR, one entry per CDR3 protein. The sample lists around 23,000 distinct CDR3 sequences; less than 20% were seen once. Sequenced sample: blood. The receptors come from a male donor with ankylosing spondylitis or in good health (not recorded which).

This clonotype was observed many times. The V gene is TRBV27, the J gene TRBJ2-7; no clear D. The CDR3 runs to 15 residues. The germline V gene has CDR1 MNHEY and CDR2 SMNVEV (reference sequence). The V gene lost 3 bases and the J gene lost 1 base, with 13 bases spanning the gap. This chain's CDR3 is CASSLGSHTSYEQYF. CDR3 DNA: TGTGCCAGCAGTTTGGGCTCCCACACTTCCTACGAGCAGTACTTC.

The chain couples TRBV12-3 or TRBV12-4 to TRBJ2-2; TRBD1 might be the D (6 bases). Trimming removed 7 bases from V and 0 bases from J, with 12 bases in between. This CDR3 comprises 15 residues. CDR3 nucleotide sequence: TGTGCCAGCACCCGACAGGCTTCGAACACCGGGGAGCTGTTTTTT. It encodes CASTRQASNTGELFF.

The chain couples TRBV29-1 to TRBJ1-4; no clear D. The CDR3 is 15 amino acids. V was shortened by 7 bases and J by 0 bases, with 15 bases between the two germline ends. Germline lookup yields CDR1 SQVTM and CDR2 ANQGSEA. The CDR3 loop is CSAIIPHATNEKLFF. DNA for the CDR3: TGCAGCGCCATTATCCCACATGCAACTAATGAAAAACTGTTTTTT.

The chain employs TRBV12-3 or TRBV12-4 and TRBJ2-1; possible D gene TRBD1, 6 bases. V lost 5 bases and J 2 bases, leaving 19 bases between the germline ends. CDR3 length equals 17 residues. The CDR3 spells CASSGRDTTQTYNEQFF. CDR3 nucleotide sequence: TGTGCCAGCAGTGGCCGGGACACCACCCAAACCTACAATGAGCAGTTCTTC.

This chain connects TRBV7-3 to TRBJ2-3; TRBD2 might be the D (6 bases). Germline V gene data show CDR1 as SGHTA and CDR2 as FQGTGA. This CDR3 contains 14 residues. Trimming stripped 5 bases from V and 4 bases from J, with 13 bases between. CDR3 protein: CASSPGVDPDTQYF. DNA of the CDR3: TGTGCCAGCAGCCCGGGGGTCGACCCAGATACGCAGTATTTT.

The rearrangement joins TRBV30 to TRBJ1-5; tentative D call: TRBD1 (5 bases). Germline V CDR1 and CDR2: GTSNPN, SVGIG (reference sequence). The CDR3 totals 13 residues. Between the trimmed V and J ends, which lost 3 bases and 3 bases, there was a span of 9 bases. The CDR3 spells CAWSAGLNQPQHF. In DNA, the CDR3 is TGTGCCTGGAGCGCAGGGCTCAATCAGCCCCAGCATTTT.

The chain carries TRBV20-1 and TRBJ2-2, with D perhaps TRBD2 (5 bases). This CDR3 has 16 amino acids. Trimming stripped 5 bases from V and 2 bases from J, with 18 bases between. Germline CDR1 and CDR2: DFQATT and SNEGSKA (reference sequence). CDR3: CSARLAVRKNTGELFF. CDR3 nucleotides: TGCAGTGCTCGCCTAGCAGTCCGGAAAAACACCGGGGAGCTGTTTTTT.

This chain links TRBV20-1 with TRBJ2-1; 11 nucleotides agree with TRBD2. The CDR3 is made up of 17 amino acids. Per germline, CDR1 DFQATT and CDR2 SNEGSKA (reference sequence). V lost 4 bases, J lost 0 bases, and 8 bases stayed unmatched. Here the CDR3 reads CSATGGTSGSSYNEQFF. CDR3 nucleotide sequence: TGCAGTGCTACGGGAGGGACTAGCGGAAGCTCCTACAATGAGCAGTTCTTC.

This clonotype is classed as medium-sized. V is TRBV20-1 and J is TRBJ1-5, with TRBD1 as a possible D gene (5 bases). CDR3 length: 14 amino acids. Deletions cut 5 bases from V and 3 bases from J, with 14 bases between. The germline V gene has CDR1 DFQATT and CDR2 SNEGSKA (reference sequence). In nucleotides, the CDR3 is TGCAGTGCTGAACGACAGTCCTTCAATCAGCCCCAGCATTTT. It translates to CSAERQSFNQPQHF.

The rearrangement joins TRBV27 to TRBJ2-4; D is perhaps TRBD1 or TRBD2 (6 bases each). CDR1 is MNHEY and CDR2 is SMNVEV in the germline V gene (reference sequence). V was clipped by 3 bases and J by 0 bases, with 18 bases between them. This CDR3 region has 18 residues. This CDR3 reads CASSFALQQGLAKNIQYF. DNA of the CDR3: TGTGCCAGCAGTTTCGCCCTCCAACAGGGACTAGCCAAAAACATTCAGTACTTC.

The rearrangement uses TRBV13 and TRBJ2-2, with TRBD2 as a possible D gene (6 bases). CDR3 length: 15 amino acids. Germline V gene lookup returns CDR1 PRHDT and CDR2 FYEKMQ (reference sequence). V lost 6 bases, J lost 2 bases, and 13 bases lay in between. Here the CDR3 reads CASRPRRGNTGELFF. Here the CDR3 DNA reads TGTGCCAGCAGACCCAGGAGGGGTAACACCGGGGAGCTGTTTTTT.

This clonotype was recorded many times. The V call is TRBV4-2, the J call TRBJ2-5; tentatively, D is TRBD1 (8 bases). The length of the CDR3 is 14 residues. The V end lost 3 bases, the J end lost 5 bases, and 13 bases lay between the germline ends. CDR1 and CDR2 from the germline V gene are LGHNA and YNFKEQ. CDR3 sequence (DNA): TGTGCCAGCAGCCAGAAACAGGGGGGGGAGACCCAGTACTTC. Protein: CASSQKQGGETQYF.

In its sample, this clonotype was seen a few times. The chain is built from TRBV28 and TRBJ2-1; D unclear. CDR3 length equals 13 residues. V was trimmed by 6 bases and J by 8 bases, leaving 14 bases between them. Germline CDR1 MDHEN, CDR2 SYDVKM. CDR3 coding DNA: TGTGCCAGCAGGGGATGGGGTTTGGATGAGCAGTTCTTC. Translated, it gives CASRGWGLDEQFF.

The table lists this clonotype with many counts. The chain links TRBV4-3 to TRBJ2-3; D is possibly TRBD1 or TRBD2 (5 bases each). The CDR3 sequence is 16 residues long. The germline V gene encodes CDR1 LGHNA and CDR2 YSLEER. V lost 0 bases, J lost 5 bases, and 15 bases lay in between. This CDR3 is CASSQEGRPNIDTQYF. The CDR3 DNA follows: TGCGCCAGCAGCCAAGAGGGACGGCCCAACATAGATACGCAGTATTTT.

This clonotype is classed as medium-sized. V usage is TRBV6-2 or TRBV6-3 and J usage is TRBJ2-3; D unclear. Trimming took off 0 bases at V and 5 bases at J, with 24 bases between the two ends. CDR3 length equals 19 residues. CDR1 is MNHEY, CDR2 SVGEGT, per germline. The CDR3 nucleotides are TGTGCCAGCAGTTACTCATTCGGTGGGGATGATTCCTTGCAAGATACGCAGTATTTT. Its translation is CASSYSFGGDDSLQDTQYF.

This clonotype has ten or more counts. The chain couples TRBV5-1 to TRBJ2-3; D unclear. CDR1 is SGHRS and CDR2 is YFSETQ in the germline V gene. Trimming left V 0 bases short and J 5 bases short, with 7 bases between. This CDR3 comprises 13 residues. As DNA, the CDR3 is TGCGCCAGCAGCTTGGACAGTGGAGATACGCAGTATTTT. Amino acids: CASSLDSGDTQYF.